Listed below are T cell receptor beta chains from one sample, sequenced in a study of CD8 T cells in Susac syndrome. In TCRdb, the immunoSEQ multiplex PCR reads were re-called with MiXCR into one record per CDR3 protein. The sample consists of almost 450,000 distinct CDR3 sequences, 75% to 90% of them appearing once. The specimen sequenced was CD8+ T cells from PBMCs. These receptors originate from a human donor with multiple sclerosis. The CDR3 runs from the conserved cysteine through the conserved F or W. Only some rows state a clone size, as once, few, many or a class for expanded clones.

j_gene	v_gene	abundance	CDR3aa
TRBJ2-7	TRBV6-6	.	CASTTGNYEQYF
TRBJ2-7	TRBV5-1	.	CASSSLTSGAYEQYF
TRBJ2-7	TRBV5-1	.	CASRMGQSYEQYF
TRBJ1-1	TRBV7-9	.	CASSPLDTEAFF
TRBJ1-2	TRBV24-1	.	CATSDTGRDYGYTF
TRBJ2-7	TRBV25-1	.	CASNGLGQYEQYF
TRBJ2-2	TRBV24-1	once	CATSEGPKNTGELFF
TRBJ1-5	TRBV28	.	CASDPGTLGGQPQHF
TRBJ2-1	TRBV2	.	CASRGTSGRTYNEQFF
TRBJ2-3	TRBV6-1	.	CASSTPQQGLSSTDTQYF
TRBJ2-7	TRBV27	few	CASSLDSSSYEQYF
TRBJ2-7	TRBV12-3/TRBV12-4	.	CASSFVAGASYEQYF
TRBJ2-1	TRBV5-6	.	CASSLAEGRGSF
TRBJ1-1	TRBV20-1	.	CSAREWAGGATEAFF
TRBJ1-2	TRBV27	.	CASSLGAPDYGYTF
TRBJ1-1	TRBV6-1	.	CASRHLLVGTGTLNTEAFF
TRBJ1-2	TRBV6-5	.	CASSYSHLREGGYGYTF
TRBJ2-5	TRBV4-2	.	CASSQDNKQETQYF
TRBJ2-7	TRBV6-5	.	CASRTSGLYEQYF
TRBJ2-7	TRBV12-3/TRBV12-4	.	CASSRGGFEQYF
TRBJ1-2	TRBV27	.	CASSYPRDPVIGALCGGYTF
TRBJ2-7	TRBV27	.	CASSPYGRFDEQYF